This TCR beta chain was documented in a study of post-analysis software for immune sequencing data. This clonotype was recorded a few times. Sequencing libraries made from TCR beta cDNA carried unique molecular identifiers. TCRdb reprocessed the PCR reads with MiXCR, giving one entry per CDR3 protein. The sample consists of roughly 540,000 distinct CDR3 sequences, around a third of them appearing once. The specimen sequenced was blood. This receptor was obtained from a girl younger than 18 with multiple sclerosis.

Here the CDR3 DNA reads TGCGCCAGCAGCTTAGGACTAGCGGTCTACGAGCAGTACTTC. Protein sequence: CASSLGLAVYEQYF. This chain uses TRBV5-1 with TRBJ2-7; 10 bases are a match to TRBD2. Trimming at V came to 2 bases and at J to 3 bases, leaving 2 bases not matched to a gene. Germline V lookup: CDR1 SGHRS, CDR2 YFSETQ. This CDR3 has 14 residues.